These T cell receptor beta chains were read from a single sample in a study of somatic mutations in cytotoxic T cells in rheumatoid arthritis. Assay: immunoSEQ multiplex PCR; the TCRdb copy retains only in-frame clones and omits some. The sample consists of 20,000 or so clones, around four fifths of them appearing once. The sample taken for sequencing was CD8+ T cells sorted from blood. Receptor source: an adult with rheumatoid arthritis. Each CDR3 is given with its conserved first and last residue. D genes are given only for firm matches. Size is omitted from some rows. Given values are once, few, many or a class for expanded clones.

CDR3 protein: CASSCGQANRPTNEKLFF; CDR3 DNA: TGTGCCAGCAGCTGTGGACAGGCCAACCGACCAACTAATGAAAAACTGTTTTTT; J gene: TRBJ1-4; D gene: TRBD1; clone size: once; V gene: TRBV7-3
CDR3 protein: CASSYSDVGEQYF; CDR3 DNA: TGTGCCAGCAGTTACTCTGACGTTGGGGAGCAGTACTTC; J gene: TRBJ2-7; D gene: -; clone size: -; V gene: TRBV6-5
CDR3 protein: CASSLRGEGAAEAFF; CDR3 DNA: TGTGCCAGCAGCTTACGTGGAGAGGGGGCAGCTGAAGCTTTCTTT; J gene: TRBJ1-1; D gene: TRBD1; clone size: -; V gene: TRBV7-2
CDR3 protein: CASGGRTGVPGELFF; CDR3 DNA: TGTGCCAGCGGGGGGCGGACAGGGGTACCCGGGGAGCTGTTTTTT; J gene: TRBJ2-2; D gene: TRBD1; clone size: -; V gene: TRBV7-2
CDR3 protein: CASSELGQGIYEQYF; CDR3 DNA: TGTGCCAGCAGTGAATTGGGACAGGGTATCTACGAGCAGTACTTC; J gene: TRBJ2-7; D gene: TRBD1; clone size: -; V gene: TRBV2
CDR3 protein: CASSHPSTLAFSYEQYF; CDR3 DNA: TGTGCCAGCAGCCACCCCTCGACTCTAGCGTTCTCCTACGAGCAGTACTTC; J gene: TRBJ2-7; D gene: -; clone size: -; V gene: TRBV7-3
CDR3 protein: CASGTNYYLAQETQYF; CDR3 DNA: TGTGCCAGTGGGACTAATTACTATTTAGCCCAAGAGACCCAGTACTTC; J gene: TRBJ2-5; D gene: TRBD2; clone size: few; V gene: TRBV28
CDR3 protein: CASDELGAGGRTDTQYF; CDR3 DNA: TGTGCCAGCGACGAACTAGGAGCGGGGGGGCGGACAGATACGCAGTATTTT; J gene: TRBJ2-3; D gene: TRBD2; clone size: -; V gene: TRBV28
CDR3 protein: CASRETGEYEQYF; CDR3 DNA: TGTGCAAGTCGCGAGACAGGAGAGTACGAGCAGTACTTC; J gene: TRBJ2-7; D gene: -; clone size: -; V gene: TRBV12-2
CDR3 protein: CASSPGQGVPNTEAFF; CDR3 DNA: TGTGCCAGCAGCCCAGGACAGGGGGTGCCGAACACTGAAGCTTTCTTT; J gene: TRBJ1-1; D gene: TRBD1; clone size: -; V gene: TRBV7-6
CDR3 protein: CASSQDGSSYNSPLHF; CDR3 DNA: TGCGCCAGCAGCCAAGATGGGAGCTCCTATAATTCACCCCTCCACTTT; J gene: TRBJ1-6; D gene: -; clone size: -; V gene: TRBV4-1
CDR3 protein: CASSLEGGSYNEQFF; CDR3 DNA: TGTGCCAGCAGCTTGGAAGGCGGGAGCTACAATGAGCAGTTCTTC; J gene: TRBJ2-1; D gene: TRBD2; clone size: -; V gene: TRBV5-6
CDR3 protein: CASSQVGLAGGNNEQFF; CDR3 DNA: TGCGCCAGCAGCCAAGTAGGACTAGCGGGAGGCAACAATGAGCAGTTCTTC; J gene: TRBJ2-1; D gene: TRBD2; clone size: once; V gene: TRBV4-1
CDR3 protein: CASSSERGVSEAEQYF; CDR3 DNA: TGTGCCAGCAGCTCAGAGAGGGGGGTATCAGAGGCCGAGCAGTACTTC; J gene: TRBJ2-7; D gene: -; clone size: -; V gene: TRBV7-2
CDR3 protein: CASIDYREQGTQYF; CDR3 DNA: TGTGCCAGTATAGACTACCGAGAGCAGGGTACGCAGTATTTT; J gene: TRBJ2-3; D gene: -; clone size: -; V gene: TRBV19
CDR3 protein: CASSLEPGQGDGYTF; CDR3 DNA: TGCGCCAGCAGCTTGGAGCCGGGACAGGGGGATGGCTACACCTTC; J gene: TRBJ1-2; D gene: TRBD1; clone size: once; V gene: TRBV5-1
CDR3 protein: CATSRDFSGEETQYF; CDR3 DNA: TGTGCCACCAGCAGAGATTTCAGCGGGGAAGAGACCCAGTACTTC; J gene: TRBJ2-5; D gene: TRBD2; clone size: few; V gene: TRBV15
CDR3 protein: CASSVEDRYEQYF; CDR3 DNA: TGTGCCAGCAGCGTAGAGGACAGATACGAGCAGTACTTC; J gene: TRBJ2-7; D gene: -; clone size: once; V gene: TRBV9
CDR3 protein: CASRSHRVHTYGYTF; CDR3 DNA: TGTGCCAGCAGGTCACACAGGGTACATACGTATGGCTACACCTTC; J gene: TRBJ1-2; D gene: -; clone size: -; V gene: TRBV9
CDR3 protein: CASARGAYQPQHF; CDR3 DNA: TGCGCCAGCGCCCGGGGGGCGTATCAGCCCCAGCATTTT; J gene: TRBJ1-5; D gene: -; clone size: -; V gene: TRBV4-1
CDR3 protein: CASSTGNEQYF; CDR3 DNA: TGTGCCAGTAGTACCGGTAACGAGCAGTACTTC; J gene: TRBJ2-7; D gene: -; clone size: -; V gene: TRBV19
CDR3 protein: CASSLELGPVGQYF; CDR3 DNA: TGTGCCAGCAGCTTGGAGCTGGGCCCAGTCGGGCAGTACTTC; J gene: TRBJ2-7; D gene: -; clone size: once; V gene: TRBV5-6
CDR3 protein: CASAVGTEAFF; CDR3 DNA: TGTGCCAGCGCGGTGGGGACTGAAGCTTTCTTT; J gene: TRBJ1-1; D gene: -; clone size: once; V gene: TRBV6-6
CDR3 protein: CASSQDRVSETQYF; CDR3 DNA: TGCGCCAGCAGCCAAGACAGGGTTTCAGAGACCCAGTACTTC; J gene: TRBJ2-5; D gene: -; clone size: -; V gene: TRBV4-1
CDR3 protein: CSVDGLTGAYEQYF; CDR3 DNA: TGCAGCGTTGACGGTTTGACAGGGGCCTACGAGCAGTACTTC; J gene: TRBJ2-7; D gene: TRBD1; clone size: -; V gene: TRBV29-1
CDR3 protein: CASSLTGANTGELFF; CDR3 DNA: TGTGCCAGCAGCCTTACAGGCGCGAACACCGGGGAGCTGTTTTTT; J gene: TRBJ2-2; D gene: -; clone size: -; V gene: TRBV7-3
CDR3 protein: CASMFAGSSYEQYF; CDR3 DNA: TGTGCCAGCATGTTTGCGGGAAGCTCCTACGAGCAGTACTTC; J gene: TRBJ2-7; D gene: -; clone size: -; V gene: TRBV6-6
CDR3 protein: CASSETDGPTETQYF; CDR3 DNA: TGTGCCAGCAGTGAGACGGACGGCCCCACAGAGACCCAGTACTTC; J gene: TRBJ2-5; D gene: -; clone size: -; V gene: TRBV6-4
CDR3 protein: CASSAGTGGAGAYGYTF; CDR3 DNA: TGTGCCAGCAGCGCCGGGACAGGGGGCGCAGGAGCCTATGGCTACACCTTC; J gene: TRBJ1-2; D gene: TRBD1; clone size: -; V gene: TRBV9
CDR3 protein: CASSSTGDTQYF; CDR3 DNA: TGTGCCAGCAGCTCCACCGGGGATACGCAGTATTTT; J gene: TRBJ2-3; D gene: -; clone size: -; V gene: TRBV7-3
CDR3 protein: CASSTERYGYEQYF; CDR3 DNA: TGTGCCAGCAGTACCGAGAGATATGGCTACGAGCAGTACTTC; J gene: TRBJ2-7; D gene: -; clone size: -; V gene: TRBV6-5
CDR3 protein: CASSLTSSSYNEQFF; CDR3 DNA: TGCGCCAGCAGCCTTACATCATCCTCCTACAATGAGCAGTTCTTC; J gene: TRBJ2-1; D gene: -; clone size: -; V gene: TRBV4-1
CDR3 protein: CASSGAGTGFSFSYEQYF; CDR3 DNA: TGTGCCAGCAGCGGAGCCGGGACAGGATTTTCTTTCTCCTACGAGCAGTACTTC; J gene: TRBJ2-7; D gene: TRBD1; clone size: once; V gene: TRBV5-4
CDR3 protein: CASSSGQGASYEQYF; CDR3 DNA: TGTGCCAGCAGTTCGGGACAGGGGGCTTCCTACGAGCAGTACTTC; J gene: TRBJ2-7; D gene: TRBD1; clone size: -; V gene: TRBV28